The table lists the clone carrying this T cell receptor (beta chain) with a count of one. Its antigen is as yet unknown. The data are from a study of OX40 agonist ivuxolimab in advanced cancers. Whole-study findings and limits: CD8+ T cells (on average) carried more expanded clones than CD4+ T cells.

Collection of blood occurred at baseline, at cycle 4 day 1, and at cycle 7 day 1. V lost 2 bases to trimming and J lost 5 bases, with 9 bases between them. Germline CDR1 and CDR2: MNHNS and SASEGT. The CDR3 runs 13 residues. Only in-frame clones appear in the TCRdb table, and some are missing; sequencing was by immunoSEQ multiplex PCR. Of 55,000 to 70,000 clones listed, roughly 89% are singletons. The receptor was isolated from an adult with an advanced solid tumor such as melanoma, head and neck, liver or kidney cancer. The chain is built from TRBV6-1 and TRBJ1-1; D is unresolved. Specimen: CD4+ or CD8+ T cells sorted from blood, collected in a trial of the OX40 agonist ivuxolimab. The CDR3 is CASSESGFTEAFF. In DNA, the CDR3 is TGTGCCAGCAGTGAATCGGGGTTTACTGAAGCTTTCTTT.